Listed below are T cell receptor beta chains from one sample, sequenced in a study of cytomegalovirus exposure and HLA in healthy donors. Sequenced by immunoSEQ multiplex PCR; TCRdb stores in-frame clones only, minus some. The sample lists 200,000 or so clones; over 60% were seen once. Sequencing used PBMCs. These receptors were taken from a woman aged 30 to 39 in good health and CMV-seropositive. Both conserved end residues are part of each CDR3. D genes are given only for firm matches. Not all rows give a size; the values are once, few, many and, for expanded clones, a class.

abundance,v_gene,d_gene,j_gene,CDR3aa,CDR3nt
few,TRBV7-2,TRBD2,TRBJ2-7,CASSLAGGVHEQYF,TGTGCCAGCAGCTTAGCTGGGGGGGTCCACGAGCAGTACTTC
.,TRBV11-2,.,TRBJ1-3,CASSSLGGLSSGNTIYF,TGTGCCAGCAGCTCCCTTGGGGGCCTCAGCTCTGGAAACACCATATATTTT
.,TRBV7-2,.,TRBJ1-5,CASSNYYSNQPQHF,TGTGCCAGCAGCAATTACTATAGCAATCAGCCCCAGCATTTT
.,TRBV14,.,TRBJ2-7,CASSQLQGSPYEQYF,TGTGCCAGCAGCCAGTTACAGGGATCTCCCTACGAGCAGTACTTC
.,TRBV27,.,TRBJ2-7,CASSRTGTTNSYEQYF,TGTGCCAGCAGTCGAACCGGGACAACTAACTCCTACGAGCAGTACTTC
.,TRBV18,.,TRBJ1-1,CASSRQANTEAFF,TGTGCCAGCTCACGACAGGCGAACACTGAAGCTTTCTTT
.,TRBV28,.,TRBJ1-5,CASSLWKGSGNQPQHF,TGTGCCAGCAGTTTATGGAAGGGGTCGGGCAATCAGCCCCAGCATTTT
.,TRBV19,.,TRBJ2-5,CASSISKGGTQYF,TGTGCCAGTAGTATAAGCAAGGGAGGGACCCAGTACTTC
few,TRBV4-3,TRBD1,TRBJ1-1,CASSQDLRDRPNTEAFF,TGCGCCAGCAGCCAAGATCTCCGGGACAGGCCTAACACTGAAGCTTTCTTT
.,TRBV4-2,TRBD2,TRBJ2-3,CASSQEPRERTDTQYF,TGTGCCAGCAGCCAAGAGCCGCGGGAGAGGACAGATACGCAGTATTTT
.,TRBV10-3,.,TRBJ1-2,CAISDRGYDPIPNYGYTF,TGTGCCATCAGTGACAGGGGATATGACCCAATCCCTAACTATGGCTACACCTTC
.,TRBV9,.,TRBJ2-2,CASSVDGQITGELFF,TGTGCCAGCAGCGTAGATGGACAGATCACCGGGGAGCTGTTTTTT
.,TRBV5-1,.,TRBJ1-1,CASTLGQGNTEAFF,TGCGCCAGCACCTTGGGGCAGGGGAACACTGAAGCTTTCTTT
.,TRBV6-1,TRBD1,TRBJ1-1,CASSVDRVTEAFF,TGTGCCAGCAGTGTAGACAGGGTGACTGAAGCTTTCTTT
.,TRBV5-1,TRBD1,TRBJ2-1,CASSSSGTGAPYNEQFF,TGCGCCAGCAGCTCTTCCGGGACAGGGGCCCCCTACAATGAGCAGTTCTTC
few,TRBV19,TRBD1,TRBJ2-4,CASSMVRSGGRSKNIQYF,TGTGCCAGTAGTATGGTCCGTTCAGGGGGCCGGTCCAAAAACATTCAGTACTTC
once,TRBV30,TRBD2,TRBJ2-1,CAWSSGGRMRLSYNEQFF,TGTGCCTGGAGTAGCGGGGGCAGAATGAGGCTCAGCTACAATGAGCAGTTCTTC
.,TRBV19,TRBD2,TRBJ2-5,CASSIGRGVGETQYF,TGTGCCAGTAGTATAGGGCGGGGGGTAGGTGAGACCCAGTACTTC
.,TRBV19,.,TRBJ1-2,CASSSSGQTGGYTF,TGTGCCAGTAGTTCTTCGGGACAAACTGGGGGCTACACCTTC
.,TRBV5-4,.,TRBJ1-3,CASSLGQAYSGNTIYF,TGTGCCAGCAGCTTGGGACAGGCCTACTCTGGAAACACCATATATTTT
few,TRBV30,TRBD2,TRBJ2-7,CAWRGTSGYEQYF,TGTGCCTGGAGGGGGACTAGCGGCTACGAGCAGTACTTC
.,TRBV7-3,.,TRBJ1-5,CASSTNQPQHF,TGTGCCAGCTCCACAAATCAGCCCCAGCATTTT
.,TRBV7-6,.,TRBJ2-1,CASSEYRGNEQFF,TGTGCCAGCAGCGAATACCGAGGAAATGAGCAGTTCTTC
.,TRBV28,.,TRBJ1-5,CASSATNSNQPQHF,TGTGCCAGCAGCGCCACAAATAGCAATCAGCCCCAGCATTTT
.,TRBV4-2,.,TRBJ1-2,CASSQGLNYGYTF,TGTGCCAGCAGCCAAGGGCTTAACTATGGCTACACCTTC
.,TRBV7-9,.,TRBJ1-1,CASSLGGGGVQTEAFF,TGTGCCAGCAGCTTAGGAGGGGGGGGCGTCCAAACTGAAGCTTTCTTT
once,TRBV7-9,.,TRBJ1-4,CASSAGRGANEKLFF,TGTGCCAGCAGCGCCGGCAGGGGTGCTAATGAAAAACTGTTTTTT
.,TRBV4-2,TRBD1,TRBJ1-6,CASSRGRQGENSPLHF,TGTGCCAGCAGCCGAGGTAGACAGGGGGAAAATTCACCCCTCCACTTT
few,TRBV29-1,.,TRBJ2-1,CSVETTRVNEQFF,TGCAGCGTTGAGACAACCAGGGTTAATGAGCAGTTCTTC